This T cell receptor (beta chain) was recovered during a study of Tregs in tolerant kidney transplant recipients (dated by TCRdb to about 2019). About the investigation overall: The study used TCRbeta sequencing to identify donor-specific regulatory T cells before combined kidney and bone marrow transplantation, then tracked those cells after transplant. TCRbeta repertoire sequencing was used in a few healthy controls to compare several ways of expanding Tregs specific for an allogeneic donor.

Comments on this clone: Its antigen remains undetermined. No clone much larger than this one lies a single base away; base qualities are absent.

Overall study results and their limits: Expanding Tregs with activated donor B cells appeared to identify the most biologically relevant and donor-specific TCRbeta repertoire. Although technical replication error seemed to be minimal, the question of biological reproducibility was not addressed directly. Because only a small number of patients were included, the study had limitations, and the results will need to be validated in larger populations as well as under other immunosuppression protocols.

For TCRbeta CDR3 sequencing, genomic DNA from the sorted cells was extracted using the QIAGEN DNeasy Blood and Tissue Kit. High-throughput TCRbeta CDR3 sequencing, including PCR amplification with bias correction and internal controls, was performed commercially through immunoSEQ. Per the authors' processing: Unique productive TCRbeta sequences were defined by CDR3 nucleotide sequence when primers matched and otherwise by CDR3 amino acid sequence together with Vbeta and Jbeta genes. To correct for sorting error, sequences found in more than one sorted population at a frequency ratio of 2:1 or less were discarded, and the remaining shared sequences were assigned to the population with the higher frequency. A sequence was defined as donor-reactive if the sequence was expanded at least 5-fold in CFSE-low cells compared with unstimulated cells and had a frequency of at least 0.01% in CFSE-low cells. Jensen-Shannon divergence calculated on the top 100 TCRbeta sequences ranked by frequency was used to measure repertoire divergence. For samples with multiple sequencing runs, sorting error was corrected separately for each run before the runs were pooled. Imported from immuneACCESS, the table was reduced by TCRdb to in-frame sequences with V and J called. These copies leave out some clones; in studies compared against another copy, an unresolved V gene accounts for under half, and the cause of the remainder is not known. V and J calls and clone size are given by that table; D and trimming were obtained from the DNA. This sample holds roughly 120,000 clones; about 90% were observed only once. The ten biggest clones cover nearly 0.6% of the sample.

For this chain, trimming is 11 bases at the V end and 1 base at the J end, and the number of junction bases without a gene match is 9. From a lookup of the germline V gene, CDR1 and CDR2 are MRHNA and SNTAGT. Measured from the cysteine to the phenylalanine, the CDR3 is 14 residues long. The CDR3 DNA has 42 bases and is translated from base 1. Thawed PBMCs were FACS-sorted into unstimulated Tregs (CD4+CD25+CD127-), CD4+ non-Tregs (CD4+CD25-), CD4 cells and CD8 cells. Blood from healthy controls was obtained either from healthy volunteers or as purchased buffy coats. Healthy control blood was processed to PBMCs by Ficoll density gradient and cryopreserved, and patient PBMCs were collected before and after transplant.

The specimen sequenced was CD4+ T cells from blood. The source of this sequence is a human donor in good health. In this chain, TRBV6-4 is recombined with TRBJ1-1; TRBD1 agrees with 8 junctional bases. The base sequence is TGTGCCCCCCAGGGGGGACAGGCGAACACTGAAGCTTTCTTT. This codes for CAPQGGQANTEAFF.